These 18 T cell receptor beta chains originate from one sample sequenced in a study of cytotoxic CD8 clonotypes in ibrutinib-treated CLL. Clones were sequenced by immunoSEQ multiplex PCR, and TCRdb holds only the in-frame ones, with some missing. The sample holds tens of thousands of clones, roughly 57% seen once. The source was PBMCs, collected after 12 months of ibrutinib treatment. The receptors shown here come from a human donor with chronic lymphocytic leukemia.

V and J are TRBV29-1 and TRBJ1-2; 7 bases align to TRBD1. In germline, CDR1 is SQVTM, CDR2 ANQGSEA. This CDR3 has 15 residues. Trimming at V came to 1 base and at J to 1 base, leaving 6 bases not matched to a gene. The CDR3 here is CSVEGRDSLNYGYTF. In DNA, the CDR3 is TGCAGCGTTGAAGGCCGGGACAGCCTTAACTATGGCTACACCTTC.

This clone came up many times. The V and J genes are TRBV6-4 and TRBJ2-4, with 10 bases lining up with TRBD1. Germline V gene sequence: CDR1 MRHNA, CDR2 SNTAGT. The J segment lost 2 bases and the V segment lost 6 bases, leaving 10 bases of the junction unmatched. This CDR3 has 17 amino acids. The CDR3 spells CASRDRGDLLTKNIQYF. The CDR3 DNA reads TGTGCCAGCAGGGACAGGGGGGATTTGCTTACCAAAAACATTCAGTACTTC.

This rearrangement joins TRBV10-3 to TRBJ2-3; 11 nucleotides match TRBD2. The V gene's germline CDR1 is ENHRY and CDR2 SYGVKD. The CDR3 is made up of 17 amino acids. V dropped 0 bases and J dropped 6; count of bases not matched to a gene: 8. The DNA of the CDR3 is TGTGCCATCAGTGAGTCCCGACTAGCGGGAAGCCCCGATACGCAGTATTTT. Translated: CAISESRLAGSPDTQYF.

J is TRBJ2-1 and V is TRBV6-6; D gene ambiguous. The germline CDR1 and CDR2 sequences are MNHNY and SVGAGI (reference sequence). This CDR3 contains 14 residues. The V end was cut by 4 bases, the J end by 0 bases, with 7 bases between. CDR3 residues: CASSLPSSYNEQFF. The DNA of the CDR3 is TGTGCCAGCAGTTTACCGAGCTCCTACAATGAGCAGTTCTTC.

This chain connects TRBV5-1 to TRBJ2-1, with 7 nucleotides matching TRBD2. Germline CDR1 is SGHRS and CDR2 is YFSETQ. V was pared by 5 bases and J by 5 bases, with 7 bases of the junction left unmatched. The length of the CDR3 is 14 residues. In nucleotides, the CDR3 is TGCGCCAGCAGGGTGGGCGGGAGCCACAATGAGCAGTTCTTC. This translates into CASRVGGSHNEQFF.

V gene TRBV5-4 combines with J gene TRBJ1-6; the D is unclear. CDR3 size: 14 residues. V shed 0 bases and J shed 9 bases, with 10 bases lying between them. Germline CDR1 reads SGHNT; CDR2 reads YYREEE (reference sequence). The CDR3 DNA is TGTGCCAGCAGCTTGGGTAGCGCAAGTTCACCCCTCCACTTT. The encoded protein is CASSLGSASSPLHF.

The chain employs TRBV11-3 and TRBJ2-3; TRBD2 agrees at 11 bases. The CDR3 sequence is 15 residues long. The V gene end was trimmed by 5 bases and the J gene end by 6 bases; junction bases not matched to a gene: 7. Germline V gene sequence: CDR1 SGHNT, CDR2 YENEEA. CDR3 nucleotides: TGTGCCAGCAGCCGTATAGCGGGAGGGTTGGATACGCAGTATTTT. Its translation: CASSRIAGGLDTQYF.

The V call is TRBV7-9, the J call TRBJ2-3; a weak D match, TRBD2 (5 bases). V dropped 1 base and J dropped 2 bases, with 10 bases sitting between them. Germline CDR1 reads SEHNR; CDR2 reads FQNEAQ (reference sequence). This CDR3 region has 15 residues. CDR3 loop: CASSLEAVLTDTQYF. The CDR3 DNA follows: TGTGCCAGCAGCTTAGAAGCGGTCCTCACAGATACGCAGTATTTT.

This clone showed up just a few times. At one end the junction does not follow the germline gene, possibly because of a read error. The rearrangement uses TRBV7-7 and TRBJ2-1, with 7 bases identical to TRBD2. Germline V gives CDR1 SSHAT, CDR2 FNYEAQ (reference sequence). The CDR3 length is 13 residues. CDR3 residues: CASSQGLTNEQFF. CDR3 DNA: TGTGCTAGCAGCCAGGGACTAACCAATGAGCAGTTCTTC.

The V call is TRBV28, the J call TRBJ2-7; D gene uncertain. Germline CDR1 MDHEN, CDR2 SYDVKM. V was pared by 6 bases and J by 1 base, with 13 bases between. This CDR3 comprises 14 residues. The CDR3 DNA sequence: TGTGCCAGCAGAGCCCCGGGCCCGTCCTACGAGCAGTACTTC. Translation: CASRAPGPSYEQYF.

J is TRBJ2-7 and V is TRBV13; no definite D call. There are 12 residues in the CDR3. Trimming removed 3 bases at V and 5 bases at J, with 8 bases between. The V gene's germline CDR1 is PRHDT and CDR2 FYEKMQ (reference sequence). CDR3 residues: CASSFEGNEQYF. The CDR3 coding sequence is TGTGCCAGCAGCTTCGAAGGAAACGAGCAGTACTTC.

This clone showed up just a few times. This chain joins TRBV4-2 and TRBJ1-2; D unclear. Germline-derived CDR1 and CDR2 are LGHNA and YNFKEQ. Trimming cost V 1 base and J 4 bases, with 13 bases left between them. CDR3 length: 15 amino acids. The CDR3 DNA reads TGTGCCAGCAGCCAAGGGTCAGCCAAGTCCTATGGCTACACCTTC. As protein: CASSQGSAKSYGYTF.

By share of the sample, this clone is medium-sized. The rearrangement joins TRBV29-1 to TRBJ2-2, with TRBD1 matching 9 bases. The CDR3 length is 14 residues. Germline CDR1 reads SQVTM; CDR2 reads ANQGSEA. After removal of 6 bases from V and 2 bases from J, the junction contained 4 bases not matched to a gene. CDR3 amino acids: CSVQTGGNTGELFF. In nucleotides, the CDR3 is TGCAGCGTCCAAACAGGGGGCAACACCGGGGAGCTGTTTTTT.

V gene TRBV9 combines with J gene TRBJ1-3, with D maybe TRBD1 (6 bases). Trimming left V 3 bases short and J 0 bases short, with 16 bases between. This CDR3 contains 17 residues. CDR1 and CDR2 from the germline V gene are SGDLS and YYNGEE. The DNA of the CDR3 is TGTGCCAGCAGCGAAAGGGACACCCGGTTCTCTGGAAACACCATATATTTT. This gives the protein CASSERDTRFSGNTIYF.

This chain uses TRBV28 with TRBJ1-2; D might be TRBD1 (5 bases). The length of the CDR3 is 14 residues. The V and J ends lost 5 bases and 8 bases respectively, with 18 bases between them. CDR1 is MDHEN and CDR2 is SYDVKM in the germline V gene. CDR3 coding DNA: TGTGCCAGCAGTCCCCCCGGGACCGGGCAGGGCTACACCTTC. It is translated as CASSPPGTGQGYTF.

CDR3 amino acids: CASSLTRFNEQFF. DNA of the CDR3: TGTGCCAGCAGCTTGACTAGATTTAATGAGCAGTTCTTC. The chain employs TRBV11-1 and TRBJ2-1; D possibly corresponds to TRBD2 (6 bases). The CDR3 has 13 amino acids. The V end was cut by 3 bases, the J end by 7 bases, with 10 bases between. Germline CDR1 reads SGHAT; CDR2 reads FQDESV (reference sequence).

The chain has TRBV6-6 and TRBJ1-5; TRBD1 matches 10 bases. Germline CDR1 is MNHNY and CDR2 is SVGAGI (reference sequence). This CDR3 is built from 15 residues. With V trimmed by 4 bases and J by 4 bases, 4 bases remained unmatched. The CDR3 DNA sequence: TGTGCCAGCAGTTCCGGGACAGGGGTTAATCAGCCCCAGCATTTT. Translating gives CASSSGTGVNQPQHF.

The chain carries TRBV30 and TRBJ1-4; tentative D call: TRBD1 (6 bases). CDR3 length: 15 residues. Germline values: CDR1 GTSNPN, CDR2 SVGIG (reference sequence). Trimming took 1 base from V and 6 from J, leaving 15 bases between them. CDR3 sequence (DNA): TGTGCCTGGAGTGGATCGGCAGGGGTAGATGAAAAACTGTTTTTT. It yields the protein CAWSGSAGVDEKLFF.